This TCR beta chain was obtained from a study of blood T cell repertoires in COVID-19. Across the whole study: The United States, Italy and Spain provided the acute and convalescent COVID-19 samples. In each case, the material was cDNA or gDNA derived from T cells, B-cell-depleted T cells, or PBMCs.

Repertoires were generated with immunoSEQ multiplex PCR, while TCRdb's copy carries only in-frame clones and drops some. The sample lists some 250,000 clones, roughly 88% occurring once. The length of the CDR3 is 15 residues. V shed 6 bases and J shed 6 bases, with 15 bases lying between them. Germline V gene data show CDR1 as SNHLY and CDR2 as FYNNEI. Sample: PBMCs or T cells enriched from blood (not recorded which). This TCR came from a woman aged 45-65 years who had recovered from COVID-19. The J gene is TRBJ1-6, the V gene TRBV2; D ambiguous. CDR3 amino acids: CASSSETYFNSPLHF. In DNA, the CDR3 is TGTGCCAGCAGCAGCGAAACCTACTTTAATTCACCCCTCCACTTT.